A single sample gave rise to the 27 T cell receptor beta chains below, sequenced in a study of shared clonotypes between healthy human individuals (dated by TCRdb to 2020 to 2021). The protocol used for the library was the immunoSEQ multiplex PCR assay. The table comes from immuneACCESS by way of TCRdb, which keeps in-frame sequences with V and J called. Part of the clones is missing from these tables; in studies checked, under half for an unresolved V gene and the rest for unknown reasons. This sample has roughly 510,000 clones in its table, and about 75% of those were observed once. The ten largest clones capture under 15% of the sample. Source material: PBMCs. The receptors originated from a woman aged 40 to 50 in good health. Some clones in this sample may be carry-over from other donors' samples.

The chain couples TRBV2 to TRBJ1-1, with TRBD1 matching over 10 bases. V trimming: 5 bases; J trimming: 12 bases; junction bases outside the gene matches: 18. CDR1 is SNHLY, CDR2 FYNNEI, per germline. The CDR3 has 16 amino acids. CDR3 residues: CASSNQGQGIGRAPFF. CDR3 sequence (DNA): TGTGCCAGCAGTAATCAGGGACAGGGGATAGGAAGGGCCCCTTTCTTT.

The rearrangement uses TRBV6-6 and TRBJ2-3; D is possibly TRBD2 (6 bases). The V gene's germline CDR1 is MNHNY and CDR2 SVGAGI (reference sequence). This CDR3 region has 15 residues. Trimming removed 4 bases from V and 0 bases from J, with 11 bases in between. CDR3 nucleotide sequence: TGTGCCAGCAGTTTCGATGGGACTAGCACAGATACGCAGTATTTT. Translation gives CASSFDGTSTDTQYF.

The V gene is TRBV10-3, the J gene TRBJ2-3; 7 bases are shared with TRBD2. Trimming at V came to 2 bases and at J to 6 bases, leaving 11 bases not matched to a gene. Germline V CDR1 and CDR2: ENHRY, SYGVKD. The CDR3 loop spans 16 amino acids. CDR3 nucleotide sequence: TGTGCCATCAGTGAGGCCGGGACTAATTCGCCCGATACGCAGTATTTT. Residues: CAISEAGTNSPDTQYF.

The CDR3 sequence: CASREEDTTYEQYF. Here the CDR3 DNA reads TGTGCCAGCCGCGAAGAGGACACGACCTACGAGCAGTACTTC. The rearrangement uses TRBV27 and TRBJ2-7; perhaps TRBD1 as D (5 bases). The CDR3 length is 14 residues. V shed 8 bases and J shed 2 bases, with 16 bases lying between them. The germline V gene encodes CDR1 MNHEY and CDR2 SMNVEV (reference sequence).

Regarding this clone: This could be a read error, since a much larger clone is one nucleotide away. The J gene is TRBJ2-2, the V gene TRBV28; 8 positions match TRBD2. Germline assignment: CDR1 MDHEN and CDR2 SYDVKM. With V trimmed by 3 bases and J by 0 bases, 9 bases remained unmatched. This CDR3 is 18 amino acids long. The CDR3 spells CASSFHRAGLANTGELFF. CDR3 coding DNA: TGTGCCAGCAGTTTTCACCGGGCGGGACTAGCGAACACCGGGGAGCTGTTTTTT.

J is TRBJ2-5 and V is TRBV4-2, with 7 bases matching TRBD1. CDR1 LGHNA and CDR2 YNFKEQ come from the germline V gene. The CDR3 is made up of 17 amino acids. V shed 1 base, J shed 5 bases, and the junction held 13 bases outside the gene matches. This CDR3 reads CASSQGGVRGSAETQYF. CDR3 DNA: TGTGCCAGCAGCCAAGGTGGAGTCAGGGGGTCGGCGGAGACCCAGTACTTC.

In DNA, the CDR3 is TGTGCCAGCAGCCCCCGACACTTGAACACCGGGGAGCTGTTTTTT. This translates into CASSPRHLNTGELFF. The chain joins TRBV7-8 to TRBJ2-2; D gene ambiguous. The germline gives CDR1 SGHVS, CDR2 FQNEAQ. Trimming removed 5 bases from V and 1 base from J, with 11 bases in between. CDR3 size: 15 residues.

This clone has a single count. The J gene is TRBJ2-7, the V gene TRBV5-6; D is perhaps TRBD1 or TRBD2 (7 bases each). V shed 6 bases and J shed 0 bases, with 16 bases lying between them. Germline V gives CDR1 SGHDT, CDR2 YYEEEE. This CDR3 comprises 15 residues. The DNA for the CDR3 is TGTGCCAGCACCCTGACAGGGAGGGGCTCCTACGAGCAGTACTTC. Protein: CASTLTGRGSYEQYF.

This clone was picked up one time. The chain combines TRBV6-1 with TRBJ2-1; 12 nucleotides agree with TRBD1. CDR1 is MNHNS, CDR2 SASEGT, per germline. The J segment lost 9 bases and the V segment lost 2 bases, leaving 2 bases of the junction unmatched. CDR3 length: 14 amino acids. DNA of the CDR3: TGTGCCAGCAGTGAACGGGACAGGGGGCCTGAGCAGTTCTTC. This translates into CASSERDRGPEQFF.

The V and J genes are TRBV7-2 and TRBJ2-7; D tentatively fits TRBD1 or TRBD2 (5 bases each). Germline V gives CDR1 SGHTA, CDR2 FQGNSA. The CDR3 length is 15 residues. Trimming left V 5 bases short and J 2 bases short, with 16 bases between. The CDR3 DNA is TGTGCCAGCAGCAGGGGTCGGGACCTCACCTACGAGCAGTACTTC. The encoded protein is CASSRGRDLTYEQYF.

This chain connects TRBV28 to TRBJ1-2, with 8 bases matching TRBD1. Trimming cost V 3 bases and J 7 bases; bases outside gene matches: 13. This CDR3 has 16 residues. Germline-derived CDR1 and CDR2 are MDHEN and SYDVKM. The CDR3 protein is CASSLPGGQGARGYTF. In DNA form, the CDR3 reads TGTGCCAGCAGTTTGCCGGGCGGACAGGGCGCTCGTGGCTACACCTTC.

CDR3: CASTLAGGLTDTQYF. The CDR3 DNA is TGTGCCAGCACCCTAGCGGGAGGACTCACAGATACGCAGTATTTT. The chain has TRBV11-2 and TRBJ2-3; 11 bases align to TRBD2. V dropped 7 bases and J dropped 2; count of bases not matched to a gene: 5. The CDR3 loop spans 15 amino acids. CDR1 and CDR2 from the germline V gene are SGHAT and FQNNGV.

The rearrangement joins TRBV18 to TRBJ2-7; 13 nucleotides agree with TRBD2. V was clipped by 5 bases and J by 4 bases; unmatched bases: 5. CDR1 and CDR2 (germline): KGHSH, LQKENI. The CDR3 extends over 15 amino acids. The CDR3 loop is CASSLLAGGPYEQYF. The CDR3 DNA follows: TGTGCCAGCTCATTACTAGCGGGAGGGCCGTACGAGCAGTACTTC.

The gene calls are TRBV7-8 and TRBJ2-1; perhaps TRBD2 as D (7 bases). Germline CDR1 reads SGHVS; CDR2 reads FQNEAQ. CDR3 length equals 16 residues. V gave up 5 bases and J gave up 9 bases, with 23 bases separating them. The CDR3 spells CASSPPRQDGGAEQFF. The CDR3 DNA sequence: TGTGCCAGCAGCCCCCCTCGACAAGATGGGGGGGCTGAGCAGTTCTTC.

This clone has a single count. The J gene is TRBJ2-3, the V gene TRBV4-3; D is perhaps TRBD2 (6 bases). Germline CDR1 LGHNA, CDR2 YSLEER. V dropped 4 bases and J dropped 2 bases, with 16 bases sitting between them. The CDR3 has 16 amino acids. CDR3 protein: CASSPTVGGNTDTQYF. In DNA form, the CDR3 reads TGCGCCAGCAGCCCCACTGTGGGGGGAAACACAGATACGCAGTATTTT.

This chain connects TRBV19 to TRBJ1-5; D call uncertain. The CDR3 runs 15 residues. Germline loops: CDR1 LNHDA, CDR2 SQIVND (reference sequence). Trimming removed 1 base at V and 5 bases at J, with 12 bases between. CDR3 nucleotides: TGTGCCAGTAGTATAGGACCTGCGGAGGATCAGCCCCAGCATTTT. Its translation is CASSIGPAEDQPQHF.

The rearrangement uses TRBV5-1 and TRBJ1-2; 10 bases fit TRBD1. The CDR3 has 15 residues. CDR1 is SGHRS, CDR2 YFSETQ, per germline. The ends lost 4 bases at V and 7 bases at J; junction bases unmatched: 10. The CDR3 protein is CASSLSGTGESGYTF. CDR3 in DNA: TGCGCCAGCAGCCTCTCCGGGACAGGGGAATCTGGCTACACCTTC.

The chain carries TRBV2 and TRBJ2-7; D might be TRBD1 (6 bases). The germline V and J ends were trimmed by 4 bases and 2 bases, with 15 bases remaining between them. Germline V gene data show CDR1 as SNHLY and CDR2 as FYNNEI. The CDR3 contains 15 residues. CDR3 residues: CASSGRDTRPYEQYF. DNA for the CDR3: TGTGCCAGCAGTGGTAGGGACACAAGACCCTACGAGCAGTACTTC.

V usage is TRBV7-3 and J usage is TRBJ1-1, with D possibly matching TRBD1 (6 bases). Germline CDR1 is SGHTA and CDR2 is FQGTGA. The CDR3 is 15 residues long. Trimming took off 2 bases at V and 3 bases at J, with 13 bases between the two ends. Here the CDR3 DNA reads TGTGCCAGCAGCTTAGGGGGCGGCGAACACACTGAAGCTTTCTTT. The encoded protein is CASSLGGGEHTEAFF.

The rearrangement joins TRBV7-6 to TRBJ2-2; 7 positions agree with TRBD2. There are 15 residues in the CDR3. With 8 bases clipped from V and 7 bases from J, the junction kept 13 bases outside the gene matches. In germline, CDR1 is SGHVS, CDR2 FNYEAQ. CDR3 coding DNA: TGTGCCAGCCGCGCGGGAGTGGGAGTGGGCGGGGAGCTGTTTTTT. This codes for CASRAGVGVGGELFF.

This clone was seen ten or more times. The same CDR3 arises from other DNA sequences in this sample as well. The chain couples TRBV2 to TRBJ1-1, with D possibly being TRBD1 (6 bases). Per the germline V gene, CDR1 is SNHLY and CDR2 is FYNNEI. V was clipped by 4 bases and J by 4 bases, with 7 bases between them. This CDR3 is 12 amino acids long. CDR3 coding DNA: TGTGCCAGCAGTGGAGGGGGCACTGAAGCTTTCTTT. Its protein is CASSGGGTEAFF.

This clone occurred once. The CDR3 nucleotides are TGCGCCAGCAGTGAACGGCCCCAATCTAGAGAGGAAGGCGGGATGATGGCAGATACGCAGTATTTT. This codes for CASSERPQSREEGGMMADTQYF. The chain couples TRBV10-1 to TRBJ2-3; perhaps TRBD2 as D (6 bases). The CDR3 is made up of 22 amino acids. Trimming removed 3 bases from V and 4 bases from J, with 35 bases in between. Germline V gene lookup returns CDR1 WNHNN and CDR2 SYGVQD (reference sequence).

The chain recombines TRBV28 with TRBJ2-3; 7 bases are shared with TRBD1. V trimming: 4 bases; J trimming: 1 base; junction bases outside the gene matches: 11. Germline assignment: CDR1 MDHEN and CDR2 SYDVKM. CDR3 length equals 17 residues. The CDR3 is CASSSGYRGGGTDTQYF. CDR3 bases: TGTGCCAGCAGTTCCGGATACAGGGGCGGAGGCACAGATACGCAGTATTTT.

The chain recombines TRBV2 with TRBJ2-1; D is possibly TRBD2 (5 bases). Germline CDR1 and CDR2: SNHLY and FYNNEI. There are 11 residues in the CDR3. The germline V and J ends were trimmed by 4 bases and 16 bases, with 14 bases remaining between them. CDR3 coding DNA: TGTGCCAGCAGTGTTGATTCGGACTCCTTCTTC. The encoded protein is CASSVDSDSFF.

The chain is built from TRBV28 and TRBJ1-2; D is uncertain. The length of the CDR3 is 13 residues. Germline CDR1 is MDHEN and CDR2 is SYDVKM. Trimming cost V 10 bases and J 0 bases, with 12 bases left between them. The CDR3: CATRAGSNYGYTF. The CDR3 nucleotides read TGTGCCACCAGAGCGGGATCTAACTATGGCTACACCTTC.

The chain carries TRBV5-4 and TRBJ2-7, with 8 bases identical to TRBD1. Germline CDR1 and CDR2: SGHNT and YYREEE (reference sequence). The CDR3 runs to 17 residues. With V trimmed by 0 bases and J by 3 bases, 11 bases remained unmatched. The CDR3 here is CASSLGQGALPIYEQYF. DNA for the CDR3: TGTGCCAGCAGCTTGGGTCAGGGGGCACTCCCTATCTACGAGCAGTACTTC.

The chain employs TRBV19 and TRBJ2-5; 7 nucleotides agree with TRBD2. The CDR3 consists of 15 residues. Germline values: CDR1 LNHDA, CDR2 SQIVND (reference sequence). V was clipped by 5 bases and J by 2 bases; unmatched bases: 8. As DNA, the CDR3 is TGTGCCAGTAGTCAGGCGGGGGTCGGGCAAGAGACCCAGTACTTC. Its protein product is CASSQAGVGQETQYF.